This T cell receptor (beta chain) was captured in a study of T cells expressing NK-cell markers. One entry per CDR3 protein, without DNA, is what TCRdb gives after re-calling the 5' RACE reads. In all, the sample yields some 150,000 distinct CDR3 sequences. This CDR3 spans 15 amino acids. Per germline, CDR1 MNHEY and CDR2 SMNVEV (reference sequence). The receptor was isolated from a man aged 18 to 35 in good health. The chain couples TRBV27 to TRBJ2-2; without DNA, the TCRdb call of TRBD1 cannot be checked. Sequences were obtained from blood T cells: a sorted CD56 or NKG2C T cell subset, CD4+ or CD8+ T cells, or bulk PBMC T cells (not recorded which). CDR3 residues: CASNRGQGATGELFF.